A single sample gave rise to the 4 T cell receptor beta chains below, sequenced in a study of CD8 T cells in acute hepatitis C reinfection. Noted time point: naive CD8 control sorted from an acute-time-point sample. Sequencing was performed with immunoSEQ multiplex PCR; in TCRdb, only in-frame clones are kept and a portion is missing. Of around 34,000 clones detected, approximately 87% appear once; the ten largest clones hold 0.5% to 0.65%. Sequenced sample: naive CD8+ T cells from PBMCs. These receptors were taken from a man aged 25-45 years with chronic hepatitis C.

This chain uses TRBV6-5 with TRBJ2-5; 8 nucleotides agree with TRBD1. Germline V CDR1 and CDR2: MNHEY, SVGAGI. J gave up 4 bases and V 5 bases, and 9 bases lay outside the gene matches. This CDR3 contains 15 residues. The CDR3 DNA reads as TGTGCCAGCAGTAACCCGGACAGGGACCGAGAGACCCAGTACTTC. It yields the protein CASSNPDRDRETQYF.

This chain connects TRBV7-9 to TRBJ1-4; TRBD1 is a possible D gene (6 bases). V shed 6 bases and J shed 3 bases, with 14 bases lying between them. Germline loops: CDR1 SEHNR, CDR2 FQNEAQ (reference sequence). This CDR3 has 15 amino acids. CDR3 region: CASRSGGLANEKLFF. The CDR3 nucleotides are TGTGCCAGCAGGTCTGGGGGGCTGGCTAATGAAAAACTGTTTTTT. Variable domain in full (rest from reference TRBV7-9 and TRBJ1-4): DTGVSQNPRHKITKRGQNVTFRCDPISEHNRLYWYRQTLGQGPEFLTYFQNEAQLEKSRLLSDRFSAERPKGSFSTLEIQRTEQGDSAMYLCASRSGGLANEKLFFGSGTQLSVL.

About this clone itself: An end of the junction does not agree with germline; a read error may underlie this. The rearrangement uses TRBV7-8 and TRBJ2-7; TRBD1 might be the D (6 bases). In germline, CDR1 is SGHVS, CDR2 FQNEAQ. CDR3 length equals 13 residues. CDR3 protein: CASTSDMVRTANF. The CDR3 nucleotides read TGTGCCAGCACTTCGGATATGGTTCGGACAGCGAACTTC.

The chain has TRBV19 and TRBJ1-1; TRBD1 is a possible D gene (5 bases). This CDR3 is built from 13 residues. V lost 0 bases, J lost 8 bases, and 10 bases lay in between. Germline values: CDR1 LNHDA, CDR2 SQIVND (reference sequence). The CDR3 is CASSIDLGQEAFF. DNA for the CDR3: TGTGCCAGTAGTATAGATTTAGGACAAGAAGCTTTCTTT.